Listed below are T cell receptor beta chains from one sample, sequenced in a study of blood T cell repertoires in COVID-19. Generated by immunoSEQ multiplex PCR, the TCRdb table keeps only in-frame clones and is missing some. The sample carries 490,000 or so clones, roughly nine tenths recorded once. Material: PBMCs or T cells enriched from blood (not recorded which). The receptor set was obtained from a woman aged 60 to 75 who had recovered from COVID-19. CDR3s include the opening cysteine and the closing phenylalanine or tryptophan. D genes are given only for firm matches. Clone sizes are given selectively: once, few, many, or a class where the clone is expanded.

abundance,d_gene,v_gene,j_gene,CDR3aa,CDR3nt
.,TRBD1,TRBV10-2,TRBJ1-1,CASTQTGGTEAFF,TGCGCCAGCACTCAAACAGGGGGTACTGAAGCTTTCTTT
.,.,TRBV24-1,TRBJ1-5,CATSDPRSNQPQHF,TGTGCCACCAGTGATCCGCGGTCCAATCAGCCCCAGCATTTT
once,.,TRBV19,TRBJ2-7,CASSTSVDSSQYF,TGTGCCAGTAGTACTTCCGTGGACAGTTCGCAGTACTTC
.,TRBD1,TRBV6-1,TRBJ1-6,CASSSGTVNSPLHF,TGTGCCAGCAGTTCCGGGACAGTGAATTCACCCCTCCACTTT
once,.,TRBV19,TRBJ1-4,CASSTLDKDEKLFF,TGTGCCAGTAGTACCTTGGACAAGGATGAAAAACTGTTTTTT
.,TRBD1,TRBV9,TRBJ1-5,CASSVGQYSNQPQHF,TGTGCCAGCAGCGTGGGACAGTATAGCAATCAGCCCCAGCATTTT
.,.,TRBV12-3/TRBV12-4,TRBJ1-1,CASSLRGNTEAFF,TGTGCCAGCAGTTTACGGGGGAACACTGAAGCTTTCTTT
.,.,TRBV11-2,TRBJ1-3,CASSEGNTIYF,TGTGCCAGCAGCGAGGGAAACACCATATATTTT
.,.,TRBV6-5,TRBJ1-1,CASSLQGPPNTEAFF,TGTGCCAGCAGTTTGCAGGGGCCCCCGAACACTGAAGCTTTCTTT
.,.,TRBV27,TRBJ2-1,CASSPGTFPSSYNEQFF,TGTGCCAGCAGTCCCGGGACATTCCCTAGCTCCTACAATGAGCAGTTCTTC
.,.,TRBV6-5,TRBJ1-1,CALLGGRLGVAAFF,TGTGCACTACTCGGAGGGAGGCTAGGTGTAGCAGCTTTCTTT
few,TRBD1,TRBV2,TRBJ1-5,CASRGTVHSNQPQHF,TGTGCCAGCAGGGGGACAGTTCATAGCAATCAGCCCCAGCATTTT
.,TRBD1,TRBV7-2,TRBJ2-5,CASSFRGETQYF,TGTGCCAGCAGCTTCAGGGGGGAGACCCAGTACTTC
few,TRBD2,TRBV3-1/TRBV3-2,TRBJ2-2,CASGSFAGGGTGELFF,TGTGCCAGCGGGTCCTTTGCGGGGGGAGGCACCGGGGAGCTGTTTTTT
once,.,TRBV3-1/TRBV3-2,TRBJ1-4,CASSQGWQMEKLFF,TGTGCCAGCAGCCAAGGGTGGCAGATGGAAAAACTGTTTTTT
.,.,TRBV5-1,TRBJ1-6,CASSLDGNSPLHF,TGCGCCAGCAGCTTGGACGGGAATTCACCCCTCCACTTT
few,.,TRBV2,TRBJ2-1,CASSEGRSSYNEQFF,TGTGCCAGCAGTGAAGGGCGGAGCTCCTACAATGAGCAGTTCTTC
once,.,TRBV6-5,TRBJ1-2,CASSPREFYGYTF,TGTGCCAGCAGTCCCAGGGAATTCTATGGCTACACCTTC
.,.,TRBV25-1,TRBJ2-3,CASSDQPGGTDTQYF,TGTGCCAGCAGTGATCAGCCAGGGGGGACAGATACGCAGTATTTT
once,.,TRBV28,TRBJ1-1,CASRGTEAFF,TGTGCCAGCCGGGGGACTGAAGCTTTCTTT
once,TRBD2,TRBV2,TRBJ2-6,CASSQRGPPSNVLTF,TGTGCCAGCAGTCAGCGGGGGCCCCCGTCCAACGTCCTGACTTTC
.,TRBD1,TRBV5-6,TRBJ1-1,CASSPRTGRVGTEAFF,TGTGCCAGCAGCCCGCGGACAGGGAGGGTCGGCACTGAAGCTTTCTTT
.,TRBD1,TRBV29-1,TRBJ1-2,CSVEEQTGSRNGYTF,TGCAGCGTTGAAGAGCAGACAGGGAGTCGCAATGGCTACACCTTC
.,TRBD1,TRBV10-3,TRBJ2-5,CAIRDTGGGKTQYF,TGTGCCATCAGAGACACAGGGGGCGGAAAGACCCAGTACTTC
.,.,TRBV1,TRBJ2-4,CTSSQELAGGLAKNIQYF,TGCACCAGCAGCCAAGAACTAGCGGGGGGGCTAGCCAAAAACATTCAGTACTTC
few,TRBD1,TRBV29-1,TRBJ2-1,CSVASGRGSYNEQFF,TGCAGCGTTGCAAGTGGCAGGGGGTCCTACAATGAGCAGTTCTTC
.,TRBD2,TRBV7-2,TRBJ2-1,CASSLLSGGGNEQFF,TGTGCCAGCAGCTTACTTAGCGGGGGTGGCAATGAGCAGTTCTTC
.,.,TRBV6-1,TRBJ2-3,CASSEFPPDTQYF,TGTGCCAGCAGTGAATTTCCCCCGGATACGCAGTATTTT
.,TRBD2,TRBV24-1,TRBJ2-2,CATSGYSGGENTGELFF,TGTGCCACCAGTGGCTATAGCGGGGGGGAAAACACCGGGGAGCTGTTTTTT